The clone carrying this TCR beta chain appeared many times. The antigen remains unidentified. It was by quantitative 5'-RACE with molecular barcodes that TCR beta libraries were made. TCRdb itself ran the 5' RACE reads through MiXCR, one entry per CDR3 protein. The sample has tens of thousands of distinct CDR3 sequences; 5.3% are singletons. Germline-derived CDR1 and CDR2 are SGHRS and YFSETQ. CDR3 length: 11 residues. V lost 6 bases and J lost 4, with 6 bases in between. The data derive from a study of CD8 T cells in ankylosing spondylitis. Study-wide results and limits: The authors reported significant enrichment of disease-linked clones in matched ankylosing spondylitis synovial fluid. CD8+ cells made up the disease-linked clones, which were relatively rare in peripheral blood. A motif of seven or eight highly homologous TCR beta variants was seen as apparently characteristic of ankylosing spondylitis blood.

The sample was blood, either unsorted or a sorted T cell fraction (not recorded which). The chain uses TRBV5-1 and TRBJ2-3; the D is unclear. The TCR originated in a male donor with ankylosing spondylitis or in good health (not recorded which). The CDR3 DNA is TGCGCCAGCATCGTGGCAGATACGCAGTATTTT. Protein: CASIVADTQYF.